Below are 30 T cell receptor beta chains sequenced from a single sample in a study of shared clonotypes between healthy human individuals. Sequencing used immunoSEQ multiplex PCR; TCRdb keeps in-frame clones, though not all of them. The sample lists over a million clones, around 97% seen once, with about 1% in the top ten. The sequencing sample was made of naive CD4+ T cells sorted from blood. Noted subset: CD45RA+ positively selected. Source of these receptors: a man between 25 and 39 years old in good health.

The chain employs TRBV7-2 and TRBJ2-3; no clear D gene. Germline loops: CDR1 SGHTA, CDR2 FQGNSA. The V gene lost 1 base and the J gene lost 0 bases, with 11 bases spanning the gap. The CDR3 length is 16 residues. CDR3 DNA: TGTGCCAGCAGCTTAGTGAACAGAGGTAGCACAGATACGCAGTATTTT. This sequence encodes CASSLVNRGSTDTQYF.

This clone was seen a single time. The CDR3 nucleotides are TGCGCCAGCAGCTTGGACCGAGCGGGACTAGCCTACGAGCAGTACTTC. As protein: CASSLDRAGLAYEQYF. V and J are TRBV5-1 and TRBJ2-7; 8 nucleotides align to TRBD2. After removal of 0 bases from V and 2 bases from J, the junction contained 7 bases not matched to a gene. CDR1 is SGHRS, CDR2 YFSETQ, per germline. There are 16 residues in the CDR3. The variable domain in full, with the rest retrieved from reference TRBV5-1 and TRBJ2-7, is KAGVTQTPRYLIKTRGQQVTLSCSPISGHRSVSWYQQTPGQGLQFLFEYFSETQRNKGNFPGRFSGRQFSNSRSEMNVSTLELGDSALYLCASSLDRAGLAYEQYFGPGTRLTVT.

J is TRBJ1-2 and V is TRBV29-1; D unresolved. CDR3 length: 12 residues. V was shortened by 2 bases and J by 5 bases, with 9 bases between the two germline ends. The germline V gene has CDR1 SQVTM and CDR2 ANQGSEA. CDR3 nucleotide sequence: TGCAGCGTTGAAAAGGCTGTTTATGGCTACACCTTC. This encodes CSVEKAVYGYTF.

The V and J genes are TRBV19 and TRBJ1-5, with TRBD1 identical over 7 bases. The J segment lost 6 bases and the V segment lost 6 bases, leaving 5 bases of the junction unmatched. The germline gives CDR1 LNHDA, CDR2 SQIVND (reference sequence). This CDR3 region has 13 residues. The CDR3 region is CASRRDRAQPQHF. The CDR3 DNA sequence: TGTGCCAGTAGGCGTGACAGGGCTCAGCCCCAGCATTTT.

The rearrangement joins TRBV18 to TRBJ2-7; 8 bases line up with TRBD1. Germline loops: CDR1 KGHSH, CDR2 LQKENI. Unmatched junction bases numbered 6, after V lost 4 bases and J lost 1 base. The CDR3 covers 15 residues. The CDR3 sequence is CASSLGTGHSYEQYF. DNA of the CDR3: TGTGCCAGCTCACTAGGGACAGGTCATTCCTACGAGCAGTACTTC.

This chain links TRBV18 with TRBJ2-1, with 10 bases aligning to TRBD2. The junction had 9 bases not matched to a gene; V was cut back by 2 bases and J by 8 bases. CDR3 length: 16 amino acids. The germline V gene encodes CDR1 KGHSH and CDR2 LQKENI. DNA of the CDR3: TGTGCCAGCTCACCATTGGCTAGCGGGAGCTTCTATGAGCAGTTCTTC. It codes for CASSPLASGSFYEQFF.

V is TRBV7-2 and J is TRBJ2-7; D call uncertain. The CDR3 extends over 15 amino acids. V dropped 4 bases and J dropped 0 bases, with 13 bases sitting between them. CDR1 is SGHTA, CDR2 FQGNSA, per germline. CDR3 DNA sequence: TGTGCCAGCAGCTACCTGCTCTTCGGCTCCTACGAGCAGTACTTC. It is translated as CASSYLLFGSYEQYF.

Points on this clone: The junction differs from germline at one of its ends, possibly a read error. The chain combines TRBV29-1 with TRBJ2-7, with TRBD2 matching 10 bases. Germline CDR1 is SQVTM and CDR2 is ANQGSEA. The CDR3 is made up of 15 amino acids. The CDR3 reads CSVEALSGRLGEQYF. The CDR3 coding sequence is TGCAGCGTCGAAGCCCTTAGCGGGAGGTTGGGGGAGCAGTACTTC.

This clone was detected once. The genes are TRBV5-4 and TRBJ2-5; D not resolved. In germline, CDR1 is SGHNT, CDR2 YYREEE (reference sequence). With 2 bases removed from V and 0 bases from J, the gap between germline ends came to 5 bases. This CDR3 spans 13 amino acids. The CDR3 spells CASSLNNQETQYF. Written as DNA, the CDR3 is TGTGCCAGCAGCTTAAACAACCAAGAGACCCAGTACTTC.

The chain is built from TRBV5-1 and TRBJ2-4, with a tentative D call TRBD2 (6 bases). This CDR3 spans 15 amino acids. V was shortened by 5 bases and J by 9 bases, with 21 bases between the two germline ends. Germline V gene data show CDR1 as SGHRS and CDR2 as YFSETQ. The DNA of the CDR3 is TGCGCCAGCAGGACGGGGTCGGAAGTCGGGGGCATTCAGTACTTC. This encodes CASRTGSEVGGIQYF.

The chain recombines TRBV18 with TRBJ2-5; D might be TRBD2 (5 bases). Germline V gives CDR1 KGHSH, CDR2 LQKENI. The germline V and J ends were trimmed by 2 bases and 2 bases, with 12 bases remaining between them. The CDR3 length is 15 residues. This CDR3 reads CASSPGSSGQETQYF. CDR3 nucleotide sequence: TGTGCCAGCTCACCAGGGTCAAGCGGTCAAGAGACCCAGTACTTC.

The rearrangement joins TRBV19 to TRBJ2-1, with D unclear. There are 15 residues in the CDR3. V was shortened by 0 bases and J by 14 bases, with 20 bases between the two germline ends. In germline, CDR1 is LNHDA, CDR2 SQIVND (reference sequence). As DNA, the CDR3 is TGTGCCAGTAGTATAGAAGTTAGGCCCATCAGAGGAGAGTTCTTC. Translated, it gives CASSIEVRPIRGEFF.

The V gene is TRBV5-1, the J gene TRBJ1-4, with TRBD1 identical over 8 bases. CDR3 size: 14 residues. Germline V gene sequence: CDR1 SGHRS, CDR2 YFSETQ. V lost 0 bases and J lost 8; bases outside the gene matches: 3. This chain's CDR3 is CASSLGQGREKLFF. CDR3 nucleotides: TGCGCCAGCAGCTTGGGACAGGGGAGGGAAAAACTGTTTTTT. The full variable domain, its missing parts supplied by reference TRBV5-1 and TRBJ1-4, is KAGVTQTPRYLIKTRGQQVTLSCSPISGHRSVSWYQQTPGQGLQFLFEYFSETQRNKGNFPGRFSGRQFSNSRSEMNVSTLELGDSALYLCASSLGQGREKLFFGSGTQLSVL.

The chain employs TRBV5-1 and TRBJ1-5, with TRBD1 as a possible D gene (6 bases). This CDR3 comprises 15 residues. Germline loops: CDR1 SGHRS, CDR2 YFSETQ. The V gene lost 0 bases and the J gene lost 3 bases, with 10 bases spanning the gap. The CDR3 loop reads CASSLVGGPNQPQHF. CDR3 sequence (DNA): TGCGCCAGCAGCTTGGTCGGGGGGCCCAATCAGCCCCAGCATTTT.

Comment on this clone: Distinct nucleotide sequences in the sample also encode this CDR3. V gene TRBV5-1 combines with J gene TRBJ2-2, with 8 bases identical to TRBD1. V lost 4 bases and J lost 5; bases outside the gene matches: 7. The CDR3 loop spans 15 amino acids. Germline CDR1 and CDR2: SGHRS and YFSETQ. CDR3 protein: CASSLGTGGTGELFF. For the CDR3, the DNA is TGCGCCAGCAGCCTTGGGACAGGAGGGACCGGGGAGCTGTTTTTT.

V and J are TRBV11-3 and TRBJ2-1; weak D call: TRBD2 (6 bases). The CDR3 has 16 residues. The germline V and J ends were trimmed by 5 bases and 0 bases, with 14 bases remaining between them. Germline CDR1 SGHNT, CDR2 YENEEA. CDR3 nucleotide sequence: TGTGCCAGCAGCGTCACTAGCAGGAGCTCCTACAATGAGCAGTTCTTC. Its protein product is CASSVTSRSSYNEQFF.

The chain carries TRBV5-4 and TRBJ2-1; the match to TRBD2 covers 7 bases. The germline V gene encodes CDR1 SGHNT and CDR2 YYREEE (reference sequence). V gave up 4 bases and J gave up 5 bases; unmatched junction bases: 9. This CDR3 has 15 residues. The CDR3 region is CASSPAGNPNNEQFF. DNA for the CDR3: TGTGCCAGCAGCCCAGCGGGGAACCCCAACAATGAGCAGTTCTTC.

The V and J genes are TRBV10-3 and TRBJ1-5; D may be TRBD1 (5 bases). This CDR3 is built from 14 residues. Trimming removed 3 bases at V and 0 bases at J, with 6 bases between. CDR1 ENHRY and CDR2 SYGVKD come from the germline V gene. CDR3 loop: CAISDRGSNQPQHF. CDR3 nucleotide sequence: TGTGCCATCAGTGATAGGGGTAGCAATCAGCCCCAGCATTTT.

The V call is TRBV9, the J call TRBJ2-1; 8 nucleotides line up with TRBD2. Trimming at V came to 4 bases and at J to 10 bases, leaving 16 bases not matched to a gene. CDR1 and CDR2 (germline): SGDLS, YYNGEE. This CDR3 has 16 amino acids. CDR3 in amino acids: CASSPSRTSSQWEQFF. The CDR3 nucleotides read TGTGCCAGCAGCCCCTCTCGGACTAGCTCCCAATGGGAGCAGTTCTTC. Full variable domain (missing parts from reference TRBV9 and TRBJ2-1): DSGVTQTPKHLITATGQRVTLRCSPRSGDLSVYWYQQSLDQGLQFLIQYYNGEERAKGNILERFSAQQFPDLHSELNLSSLELGDSALYFCASSPSRTSSQWEQFFGPGTRLTVL.

As regards this clone: Other DNA sequences within the sample encode an identical CDR3. The chain is built from TRBV19 and TRBJ2-2; tentative D call: TRBD1 (6 bases). Trimming cost V 7 bases and J 1 base, with 10 bases left between them. Germline-derived CDR1 and CDR2 are LNHDA and SQIVND (reference sequence). This CDR3 contains 14 residues. CDR3 residues: CASTGTQNTGELFF. CDR3 coding DNA: TGTGCCAGTACCGGGACACAGAACACCGGGGAGCTGTTTTTT.

This chain joins TRBV27 and TRBJ2-7; D not certain. Looked up from germline, CDR1 is MNHEY and CDR2 is SMNVEV (reference sequence). This CDR3 is built from 14 residues. Trimming cost V 8 bases and J 2 bases, with 16 bases left between them. The CDR3 protein is CASRPLGSAYEQYF. DNA for the CDR3: TGTGCCAGCCGCCCCCTGGGATCTGCCTACGAGCAGTACTTC.

The rearrangement uses TRBV7-9 and TRBJ2-7; 8 nucleotides align to TRBD2. This CDR3 spans 15 amino acids. Germline trimming cut 2 bases from V and 2 bases from J; bases unmatched to any gene: 5. Germline lookup yields CDR1 SEHNR and CDR2 FQNEAQ (reference sequence). CDR3 sequence: CASSLWTSLPYEQYF. CDR3 sequence (DNA): TGTGCCAGCAGCTTATGGACTAGCTTGCCCTACGAGCAGTACTTC. Full variable domain (rest looked up from reference TRBV7-9 and TRBJ2-7): DTGVSQNPRHKITKRGQNVTFRCDPISEHNRLYWYRQTLGQGPEFLTYFQNEAQLEKSRLLSDRFSAERPKGSFSTLEIQRTEQGDSAMYLCASSLWTSLPYEQYFGPGTRLTVT.

The V gene is TRBV5-4, the J gene TRBJ2-7; D not certain. The ends were cut back, 5 bases at V and 2 bases at J, with 11 bases in the middle. Looked up from germline, CDR1 is SGHNT and CDR2 is YYREEE (reference sequence). This CDR3 region has 13 residues. CDR3 residues: CASRPVGTYEQYF. The CDR3 DNA reads as TGTGCCAGCAGACCCGTGGGTACCTACGAGCAGTACTTC. Variable domain in full (rest from reference TRBV5-4 and TRBJ2-7): ETGVTQSPTHLIKTRGQQVTLRCSSQSGHNTVSWYQQALGQGPQFIFQYYREEENGRGNFPPRFSGLQFPNYSSELNVNALELDDSALYLCASRPVGTYEQYFGPGTRLTVT.

This clone occurred once. The V gene is TRBV29-1, the J gene TRBJ2-7; TRBD2 matches at 12 bases. V shed 5 bases, J shed 5 bases, and the junction held 7 bases outside the gene matches. The germline V gene has CDR1 SQVTM and CDR2 ANQGSEA. The CDR3 sequence is 14 residues long. As DNA, the CDR3 is TGCAGCGTTCTAACTAGCGGGAGGTCGAACGAGCAGTACTTC. It yields the protein CSVLTSGRSNEQYF.

This clone appeared once. The genes are TRBV6-1 and TRBJ2-3; no clear D gene. V was shortened by 4 bases and J by 0 bases, with 2 bases between the two germline ends. In germline, CDR1 is MNHNS, CDR2 SASEGT. The CDR3 covers 12 residues. The CDR3, as DNA: TGTGCCAGCAGTGTTAGCACAGATACGCAGTATTTT. Translated, it gives CASSVSTDTQYF.

This clone was observed a single time. This rearrangement joins TRBV10-2 to TRBJ2-1; possibly TRBD1 or TRBD2 for D (5 bases each). Germline CDR1 and CDR2: WSHSY and SAAADI. Trimming took off 6 bases at V and 7 bases at J, with 19 bases between the two ends. The CDR3 contains 15 residues. The CDR3 is CASRGPPGRGNEQFF. In nucleotides, the CDR3 is TGCGCCAGCAGGGGGCCCCCGGGACGAGGGAATGAGCAGTTCTTC.

The chain employs TRBV13 and TRBJ2-3; unclear D gene. V was trimmed by 5 bases and J by 0 bases, leaving 15 bases between them. Germline V CDR1 and CDR2: PRHDT, FYEKMQ (reference sequence). CDR3 length: 16 amino acids. CDR3 sequence: CASSGTPGRSTDTQYF. The CDR3 coding sequence is TGTGCCAGCAGCGGAACACCGGGCCGCAGCACAGATACGCAGTATTTT.

This clone was picked up one time. The V and J genes are TRBV29-1 and TRBJ2-5; D may be TRBD1 (7 bases). Germline CDR1 reads SQVTM; CDR2 reads ANQGSEA. This CDR3 is 14 amino acids long. Trimming shortened V by 0 bases and J by 4 bases, and 12 bases separated the two germline ends. The CDR3 here is CSVEDGQGGETQYF. In DNA form, the CDR3 reads TGCAGCGTTGAAGATGGGCAGGGGGGAGAGACCCAGTACTTC.

The chain carries TRBV4-3 and TRBJ1-4; a possible D gene is TRBD1 (5 bases). Trimming took off 4 bases at V and 3 bases at J, with 12 bases between the two ends. Germline loops: CDR1 LGHNA, CDR2 YSLEER. The CDR3 is 15 amino acids. The CDR3 spells CASSPEQVPNEKLFF. The CDR3 DNA reads TGCGCCAGCAGCCCGGAACAGGTACCTAATGAAAAACTGTTTTTT.

The chain has TRBV28 and TRBJ2-7; TRBD2 might be the D (6 bases). The ends were cut back, 7 bases at V and 2 bases at J, with 12 bases in the middle. Germline lookup yields CDR1 MDHEN and CDR2 SYDVKM. The CDR3 is 13 residues long. The CDR3 here is CASTLPGAYEQYF. The CDR3 region has the DNA TGTGCCAGCACTCTGCCGGGAGCCTACGAGCAGTACTTC.